The 29 T cell receptor beta chains below come from one sample, sequenced in a study of T cell repertoires in cytomegalovirus infection. TCRdb recomputed calls from the reads with MiXCR, one row per CDR3 protein. The data contain about 98,000 distinct CDR3 sequences, 16% of them singletons. Sequencing was carried out using PBMCs. The receptors here all came from a human donor in good health (CMV status not recorded). Some clones in this sample may be carry-over from other donors' samples.

Here the CDR3 DNA reads TGTGCCATCAGAGCAGGAGAGAACACTGAAGCTTTCTTT. The encoded protein is CAIRAGENTEAFF. The chain employs TRBV10-3 and TRBJ1-1; D is uncertain. This CDR3 comprises 13 residues. V lost 6 bases and J 1 base, leaving 9 bases between the germline ends. Germline V gives CDR1 ENHRY, CDR2 SYGVKD.

This clonotype came up many times. The chain links TRBV12-3 or TRBV12-4 to TRBJ1-5, with D unclear. V lost 1 base and J 4 bases, leaving 8 bases between the germline ends. The CDR3 is 14 residues long. Written as DNA, the CDR3 is TGTGCCAGCAGTTTAGAAACAGCTAATCAGCCCCAGCATTTT. Translating gives CASSLETANQPQHF.

By share of the sample, this clonotype is medium-sized. This chain links TRBV7-2 with TRBJ1-1; D unresolved. The CDR3 is 14 amino acids. CDR1 and CDR2 (germline): SGHTA, FQGNSA. The V and J ends lost 5 bases and 4 bases respectively, with 14 bases between them. As DNA, the CDR3 is TGTGCCAGCAGCACCGACGGCGGCAGCACTGAAGCTTTCTTT. Its protein is CASSTDGGSTEAFF.

This clonotype was picked up a small number of times. V gene TRBV28 combines with J gene TRBJ2-1; 12 bases map to TRBD2. The CDR3 length is 19 residues. V was pared by 2 bases and J by 6 bases, with 14 bases of the junction left unmatched. Germline loops: CDR1 MDHEN, CDR2 SYDVKM. In nucleotides, the CDR3 is TGTGCCAGCAGTTTACGGTATAACCGACTAGCGGGGGTTACCAATGAGCAGTTCTTC. Amino acid sequence: CASSLRYNRLAGVTNEQFF.

Worth noting for this clonotype: A much more abundant neighbour one base away suggests this may be a read error. V usage is TRBV5-4 and J usage is TRBJ1-1, with 8 bases lining up with TRBD1. CDR1 SGHNT and CDR2 YYREEE come from the germline V gene (reference sequence). CDR3 length equals 14 residues. The CDR3 nucleotides are TGTGACAGCAGCTCACAGGGGGTCGGCACTGAAGCTTTCTTT. It specifies CDSSSQGVGTEAFF. Full variable domain (outside the CDR3, taken from reference TRBV5-4 and TRBJ1-1): ETGVTQSPTHLIKTRGQQVTLRCSSQSGHNTVSWYQQALGQGPQFIFQYYREEENGRGNFPPRFSGLQFPNYSSELNVNALELDDSALYLCDSSSQGVGTEAFFGQGTRLTVV.

This clonotype occurred a few times. The rearrangement links TRBV4-2 to TRBJ2-7; the D is unclear. This CDR3 contains 14 residues. V gave up 1 base and J gave up 5 bases, with 12 bases separating them. Germline V lookup: CDR1 LGHNA, CDR2 YNFKEQ. The CDR3, as DNA: TGTGCCAGCAGCCAAGGTGGGTTCTCGGACGAGCAGTACTTC. Its protein is CASSQGGFSDEQYF.

The chain recombines TRBV20-1 with TRBJ2-1, with D possibly called TRBD1 or TRBD2 (5 bases each). Trimming stripped 3 bases from V and 5 bases from J, with 17 bases between. Germline CDR1 DFQATT, CDR2 SNEGSKA (reference sequence). This CDR3 contains 15 residues. The CDR3 loop is CSASRFGTQDNEQFF. The DNA of the CDR3 is TGCAGTGCTAGCCGCTTCGGGACGCAAGACAATGAGCAGTTCTTC.

The chain has TRBV28 and TRBJ1-1; D ambiguous. V lost 5 bases and J lost 1, with 8 bases in between. The CDR3 runs 13 residues. Germline-derived CDR1 and CDR2 are MDHEN and SYDVKM. CDR3 bases: TGTGCCAGCAGTGCCGGGGAGAACACTGAAGCTTTCTTT. It yields the protein CASSAGENTEAFF.

The table lists this clonotype with many counts. The chain uses TRBV4-1 and TRBJ2-7; D may be TRBD2 (5 bases). There are 16 residues in the CDR3. The germline CDR1 and CDR2 sequences are MGHRA and YSYEKL. The V and J ends lost 1 base and 2 bases respectively, with 15 bases between them. The CDR3 region has the DNA TGCGCCAGCAGCCAAGGCCCCCCCGAGGGCCCCTACGAGCAGTACTTC. It codes for CASSQGPPEGPYEQYF.

This clonotype was seen repeatedly, ten times or more. The chain links TRBV4-2 to TRBJ1-5; 9 bases agree with TRBD1. This CDR3 has 16 amino acids. V was clipped by 1 base and J by 8 bases; unmatched bases: 9. CDR1 and CDR2 from the germline V gene are LGHNA and YNFKEQ. The CDR3 DNA reads TGTGCCAGCAGCCAAGGGAACCCGGGACAGGGAGAGCCCCAGCATTTT. Its translation: CASSQGNPGQGEPQHF.

Only a few counts were recorded for this clonotype. The genes are TRBV7-9 and TRBJ1-1, with D uncertain. The germline gives CDR1 SEHNR, CDR2 FQNEAQ (reference sequence). There are 13 residues in the CDR3. With 5 bases removed from V and 6 bases from J, the gap between germline ends came to 13 bases. The CDR3: CASSRAQFAEAFF. In nucleotides, the CDR3 is TGTGCCAGCAGCCGCGCGCAGTTCGCTGAAGCTTTCTTT.

In its sample, this clonotype was seen a few times. The V call is TRBV20-1, the J call TRBJ1-1; no firm D call. V was pared by 4 bases and J by 1 base, with 13 bases between. CDR3 length: 14 residues. Germline V gene lookup returns CDR1 DFQATT and CDR2 SNEGSKA (reference sequence). CDR3 amino acids: CSATRPVGNTEAFF. CDR3 in DNA: TGCAGTGCTACCCGACCAGTCGGGAACACTGAAGCTTTCTTT.

Comments on this clonotype: This may arise from a read error, as a much more abundant clone is one base away. J is TRBJ2-7 and V is TRBV4-1; tentatively, D is TRBD2 (5 bases). The CDR3 length is 15 residues. V was pared by 4 bases and J by 3 bases, with 16 bases between. Germline lookup yields CDR1 MGHRA and CDR2 YSYEKL. The CDR3 region has the DNA TGCGCCAGCAGCCCAGGACTCCTCGGGGTCTACGAGCAGTACTTC. This gives the protein CASSPGLLGVYEQYF.

This clonotype was detected a few times. V usage is TRBV25-1 and J usage is TRBJ1-2; D not certain. The CDR3 loop spans 13 amino acids. CDR1 is MGHDK and CDR2 is SYGVNS in the germline V gene. V was shortened by 5 bases and J by 4 bases, with 11 bases between the two germline ends. As DNA, the CDR3 is TGTGCCAGCAGTAAGGGAGAGAGCTATGGCTACACCTTC. Translating gives CASSKGESYGYTF.

The J gene is TRBJ2-1, the V gene TRBV7-7, with D perhaps TRBD2 (5 bases). The germline V gene encodes CDR1 SSHAT and CDR2 FNYEAQ (reference sequence). This CDR3 is built from 13 residues. CDR3 nucleotide sequence: TGTCCTAGCAGCTTAGCGAGAGCTGATGAGCAGTTCTTC. Protein sequence: CPSSLARADEQFF.

This chain uses TRBV30 with TRBJ1-1; D might be TRBD1 (5 bases). Germline V gives CDR1 GTSNPN, CDR2 SVGIG (reference sequence). V was trimmed by 4 bases and J by 1 base, leaving 13 bases between them. The CDR3 has 14 amino acids. CDR3 sequence (DNA): TGTGCCTGGACCGGGTGGAGGGGGAACACTGAAGCTTTCTTT. Amino acid sequence: CAWTGWRGNTEAFF.

The gene calls are TRBV10-3 and TRBJ2-1; a possible D gene is TRBD1 (6 bases). The CDR3 extends over 15 amino acids. Germline CDR1 ENHRY, CDR2 SYGVKD. V was cut by 11 bases and J by 0 bases, with 17 bases left in between. Here the CDR3 DNA reads TGTGCCTATTCGTCAGGGGTCATCTCCTACAATGAGCAGTTCTTC. It translates to CAYSSGVISYNEQFF.

This chain uses TRBV12-3 or TRBV12-4 with TRBJ1-1; 7 bases align to TRBD1. This CDR3 is built from 15 residues. V lost 3 bases, J lost 0 bases, and 4 bases stayed unmatched. CDR3 residues: CASSFADRLNTEAFF. The DNA of the CDR3 is TGTGCCAGCAGTTTCGCGGACAGGTTGAACACTGAAGCTTTCTTT.

This clonotype was counted many times. This chain uses TRBV5-1 with TRBJ1-2; 12 bases agree with TRBD1. V gave up 4 bases and J gave up 8 bases; unmatched junction bases: 12. CDR3 length: 16 residues. The germline V gene has CDR1 SGHRS and CDR2 YFSETQ. The CDR3 sequence: CASSPSPTGTGGGYTF. CDR3 DNA sequence: TGCGCCAGCAGCCCAAGTCCAACCGGGACAGGGGGCGGCTACACCTTC.

This clonotype has a single count. A much larger clone differs from this one at a single base, so this may be a read error. The rearrangement links TRBV7-8 to TRBJ1-3, with 9 bases fitting TRBD1. This CDR3 has 15 amino acids. Germline V gene data show CDR1 as SGHVS and CDR2 as FQNEAQ. The CDR3 DNA reads as TGTGCCAGCAGATTAGACAGGGGGACTGGAAACACCATATATTTT. Its translation: CASRLDRGTGNTIYF.

In nucleotides, the CDR3 is TGTGCTAGTGGTTTAAACACAGATACGCAGTATTTT. Translated: CASGLNTDTQYF. The chain employs TRBV12-5 and TRBJ2-3; D call uncertain. The CDR3 extends over 12 amino acids. Trimming took 3 bases from V and 2 from J, leaving 3 bases between them. Germline V gives CDR1 LGHNT, CDR2 FRNRAP.

The gene calls are TRBV15 and TRBJ2-7; no reliable D call. This CDR3 comprises 14 residues. Looked up from germline, CDR1 is LNHNV and CDR2 is YYDKDF (reference sequence). Trimming left V 1 base short and J 7 bases short, with 14 bases between. CDR3 nucleotide sequence: TGTGCCACCAGCAGAGTAGGCCTGAATTCGGAGCAGTACTTC. Its translation is CATSRVGLNSEQYF.

This clonotype was counted at least ten times. V usage is TRBV7-3 and J usage is TRBJ2-1; D is possibly TRBD2 (6 bases). The V gene lost 5 bases and the J gene lost 6 bases, with 14 bases spanning the gap. This CDR3 contains 14 residues. From germline, CDR1 is SGHTA and CDR2 FQGTGA. CDR3 sequence reads: CASSPFGGSNEQFF. CDR3 nucleotides: TGTGCCAGCAGCCCCTTCGGGGGTTCCAATGAGCAGTTCTTC.

This clonotype was recorded a few times. The chain joins TRBV6-2 or TRBV6-3 to TRBJ2-6; no clear D gene. V was pared by 4 bases and J by 0 bases, with 7 bases between. The germline CDR1 and CDR2 sequences are MNHEY and SVGEGT. The CDR3 has 15 residues. This chain's CDR3 is CASSFTNSGANVLTF. CDR3 coding DNA: TGTGCCAGCAGTTTTACCAACTCTGGGGCCAACGTCCTGACTTTC.

This chain links TRBV20-1 with TRBJ1-4; possible D gene TRBD1, 5 bases. Per germline, CDR1 DFQATT and CDR2 SNEGSKA (reference sequence). Trimming took 3 bases from V and 6 from J, leaving 17 bases between them. The CDR3 consists of 15 residues. The CDR3 bases are TGCAGTGCTAGGTACGGGGGAAGAATGGATGAAAAACTGTTTTTT. Encoded protein: CSARYGGRMDEKLFF.

A word on this clonotype: A much more abundant neighbour one base away suggests this may be a read error. The chain recombines TRBV7-6 with TRBJ2-3; D gene uncertain. In germline, CDR1 is SGHVS, CDR2 FNYEAQ. The CDR3 sequence is 16 residues long. Trimming left V 4 bases short and J 5 bases short, with 19 bases between. The CDR3 sequence is CASSWKGPRPRDTQYF. The CDR3 bases are TGTGCCAGCAGCTGGAAGGGTCCGCGGCCTCGAGATACGCAGTATTTT.

The V call is TRBV20-1, the J call TRBJ2-2; D is tentatively TRBD1 or TRBD2 (5 bases each). Trimming cost V 2 bases and J 6 bases, with 16 bases left between them. The CDR3 extends over 15 amino acids. CDR1 and CDR2 from the germline V gene are DFQATT and SNEGSKA (reference sequence). CDR3 in DNA: TGCAGTGCTAGACCCCTTCGCTCGGGGCCCGGGGAGCTGTTTTTT. It translates to CSARPLRSGPGELFF.

This chain joins TRBV5-4 and TRBJ1-5, with D perhaps TRBD1 (6 bases). Trimming shortened V by 3 bases and J by 5 bases, and 12 bases separated the two germline ends. This CDR3 is 14 amino acids long. CDR1 SGHNT and CDR2 YYREEE come from the germline V gene (reference sequence). DNA for the CDR3: TGTGCCAGCAGCTCAGACAGGACGGATCAGCCCCAGCATTTT. This translates into CASSSDRTDQPQHF.

In its sample, this clonotype was seen a few times. V gene TRBV18 combines with J gene TRBJ1-1; D is possibly TRBD1 (6 bases). This CDR3 region has 16 residues. Trimming cost V 5 bases and J 4 bases, with 20 bases left between them. The germline V gene has CDR1 KGHSH and CDR2 LQKENI. The CDR3 coding sequence is TGTGCCAGCTCAGGGGGTACCATCTCCAGGGGCACTGAAGCTTTCTTT. Its translation is CASSGGTISRGTEAFF.